Below, 23 T cell receptor beta chains from the same sample are listed, as sequenced in a study of CD8+ T cells in alopecia areata. cDNA serving as the sequencing template came from extracted, reverse transcribed RNA. Repertoires were generated with immunoSEQ multiplex PCR, while TCRdb's copy carries only in-frame clones and drops some. The sample records about 220,000 clones, less than 75% being singletons. Treatment noted: oral pan-JAK inhibitor, 5-10 mg twice daily. Sequences were derived from CD4+ T cells sorted from blood, sampled at week 4, from a patient treated with tofacitinib. The receptors derive from a human donor with alopecia areata.

The V gene is TRBV29-1, the J gene TRBJ2-7, with D maybe TRBD1 (5 bases). CDR3 length equals 14 residues. Germline CDR1 reads SQVTM; CDR2 reads ANQGSEA. The ends were cut back, 2 bases at V and 2 bases at J, with 13 bases in the middle. The chain's CDR3 is CSVEPEGATYEQYF. DNA of the CDR3: TGCAGCGTTGAACCCGAAGGGGCCACCTACGAGCAGTACTTC.

V gene TRBV7-9 combines with J gene TRBJ1-1; possible D gene TRBD1, 6 bases. Trimming stripped 5 bases from V and 8 bases from J, with 15 bases between. In germline, CDR1 is SEHNR, CDR2 FQNEAQ (reference sequence). CDR3 size: 13 residues. The CDR3 protein is CASSRMPGQEAFF. The CDR3 DNA reads as TGTGCCAGCAGCCGTATGCCAGGACAGGAAGCTTTCTTT. The full variable domain, with the rest looked up from reference TRBV7-9 and TRBJ1-1, is DTGVSQNPRHKITKRGQNVTFRCDPISEHNRLYWYRQTLGQGPEFLTYFQNEAQLEKSRLLSDRFSAERPKGSFSTLEIQRTEQGDSAMYLCASSRMPGQEAFFGQGTRLTVV.

This chain uses TRBV30 with TRBJ2-2; 8 positions agree with TRBD1. Trimming removed 1 base from V and 8 bases from J; junction bases left unmatched: 18. CDR1 is GTSNPN, CDR2 SVGIG, per germline (reference sequence). The CDR3 loop spans 18 amino acids. CDR3 nucleotides: TGTGCCTGGAGTGCCAGGCAGGGGGCTACCCCCGAAGAAGGGGAGCTGTTTTTT. Translated, it gives CAWSARQGATPEEGELFF.

This clone was detected only a few times. The chain couples TRBV11-3 to TRBJ2-1; 9 nucleotides line up with TRBD2. Germline CDR1 and CDR2: SGHNT and YENEEA. V trimming: 1 base; J trimming: 8 bases; junction bases outside the gene matches: 9. The CDR3 has 16 residues. The chain's CDR3 is CASSLVSLAGRDEQFF. DNA of the CDR3: TGTGCCAGCAGCTTAGTATCACTAGCGGGCCGCGATGAGCAGTTCTTC.

The chain uses TRBV7-2 and TRBJ2-3, with TRBD2 identical over 7 bases. V trimming: 5 bases; J trimming: 3 bases; junction bases outside the gene matches: 8. Per germline, CDR1 SGHTA and CDR2 FQGNSA. The length of the CDR3 is 15 residues. The CDR3 region is CASSNQRGRTDTQYF. CDR3 nucleotides: TGTGCCAGCAGCAACCAGCGGGGTCGGACAGATACGCAGTATTTT.

The chain is built from TRBV1 and TRBJ1-1. TRBV1 is classified as a pseudogene. The CDR3 totals 14 residues. In DNA, the CDR3 is TGCACCAGCAGCCGACCACCGGATTACACTGAAGCTTTCTTT. This translates into CTSSRPPDYTEAFF.

The V call is TRBV6-5, the J call TRBJ2-2; tentatively, D is TRBD1 or TRBD2 (5 bases each). The germline V gene has CDR1 MNHEY and CDR2 SVGAGI. V was clipped by 10 bases and J by 6 bases, with 21 bases between them. The CDR3 is made up of 15 amino acids. CDR3 loop: CAIRSGTQSSGELFF. As DNA, the CDR3 is TGTGCCATACGGTCGGGGACCCAATCATCCGGGGAGCTGTTTTTT.

This chain uses TRBV11-2 with TRBJ1-4; weak D call: TRBD1 (5 bases). The germline V gene has CDR1 SGHAT and CDR2 FQNNGV. This CDR3 is built from 12 residues. V lost 6 bases, J lost 14 bases, and 16 bases lay in between. CDR3 sequence reads: CASSSQAGGLFF. In DNA, the CDR3 is TGTGCCAGCAGTTCACAGGCCGGCGGGCTGTTTTTT.

This chain uses TRBV30 with TRBJ1-1; D not certain. V was cut by 0 bases and J by 12 bases, with 11 bases left in between. CDR3 size: 11 residues. Per the germline V gene, CDR1 is GTSNPN and CDR2 is SVGIG (reference sequence). The CDR3 DNA reads TGTGCCTGGAGTGTACTGGAGAAGCCTTTCTTT. Translation: CAWSVLEKPFF.

The rearrangement joins TRBV25-1 to TRBJ2-7; D may be TRBD2 (5 bases). The CDR3 consists of 16 residues. Trimming took off 2 bases at V and 1 base at J, with 15 bases between the two ends. Germline CDR1 is MGHDK and CDR2 is SYGVNS. Here the CDR3 DNA reads TGTGCCAGCAGTGAAGCTCTGGGGAGAGGATCCTACGAGCAGTACTTC. Translated, it gives CASSEALGRGSYEQYF.

This clone has just a few counts. The genes are TRBV7-2 and TRBJ2-3; TRBD2 matches at 11 bases. Losses at the gene ends were 9 bases for V and 4 bases for J; bases not matched to a gene: 0. The CDR3 totals 12 residues. Germline CDR1 SGHTA, CDR2 FQGNSA. Here the CDR3 DNA reads TGTGCCAGTAGCGGGGGGGCAGATACGCAGTATTTT. Translating gives CASSGGADTQYF.

The chain recombines TRBV30 with TRBJ1-2; no clear D gene. The CDR3 totals 14 residues. Per the germline V gene, CDR1 is GTSNPN and CDR2 is SVGIG (reference sequence). V lost 1 base and J 5 bases, leaving 14 bases between the germline ends. The CDR3 sequence is CAWSAGPLIYGYTF. The CDR3, as DNA: TGTGCCTGGAGTGCCGGACCCTTAATTTATGGCTACACCTTC.

This chain links TRBV6-6 with TRBJ1-6; 8 bases are a match to TRBD1. This CDR3 region has 14 residues. Germline V CDR1 and CDR2: MNHNY, SVGAGI (reference sequence). J gave up 7 bases and V 2 bases, and 1 base lay outside the gene matches. The CDR3 here is CASSYRQGNSPLHF. Here the CDR3 DNA reads TGTGCCAGCAGTTACCGACAGGGGAATTCACCCCTCCACTTT.

The chain recombines TRBV29-1 with TRBJ1-4; no reliable D call. This CDR3 region has 12 residues. Germline V gene data show CDR1 as SQVTM and CDR2 as ANQGSEA. Trimming stripped 5 bases from V and 8 bases from J, with 12 bases between. This chain's CDR3 is CSVYAPDEKLFF. For the CDR3, the DNA is TGCAGCGTTTACGCCCCGGACGAAAAACTGTTTTTT.

This clone has only a few counts. The chain couples TRBV5-1 to TRBJ2-7; D possibly uses TRBD1 or TRBD2 (5 bases each). The CDR3 extends over 13 amino acids. V lost 5 bases and J lost 3, with 12 bases in between. Germline values: CDR1 SGHRS, CDR2 YFSETQ. CDR3 in DNA: TGCGCCAGCAGGAGGGGTTACGACTACGAGCAGTACTTC. This translates into CASRRGYDYEQYF.

V is TRBV6-1 and J is TRBJ1-6; D remains unclear. Trimming took 4 bases from V and 8 from J, leaving 9 bases between them. Per the germline V gene, CDR1 is MNHNS and CDR2 is SASEGT. CDR3 length: 13 amino acids. The CDR3 region is CASSVTRDSPLHF. In DNA form, the CDR3 reads TGTGCCAGCAGTGTAACTAGAGATTCACCCCTCCACTTT.

The genes are TRBV7-9 and TRBJ1-4; 7 bases map to TRBD1. V trimming: 8 bases; J trimming: 5 bases; junction bases outside the gene matches: 8. CDR3 length: 14 amino acids. Germline lookup yields CDR1 SEHNR and CDR2 FQNEAQ (reference sequence). DNA for the CDR3: TGTGCCAGCGGGCCCGGACAGGAAAATGAAAAACTGTTTTTT. This encodes CASGPGQENEKLFF.

The chain combines TRBV4-1 with TRBJ1-1; a weak D match, TRBD1 (5 bases). V lost 0 bases and J lost 4, with 9 bases in between. CDR3 length equals 14 residues. From germline, CDR1 is MGHRA and CDR2 YSYEKL. Here the CDR3 DNA reads TGCGCCAGCAGCCAAGATCCGGGGCGCACTGAAGCTTTCTTT. Amino acid sequence: CASSQDPGRTEAFF.

This clone has ten or more counts. V gene TRBV29-1 combines with J gene TRBJ2-4; D might be TRBD1 or TRBD2, each matching 5 bases. The CDR3 has 13 residues. V lost 7 bases and J 6 bases, leaving 16 bases between the germline ends. Per the germline V gene, CDR1 is SQVTM and CDR2 is ANQGSEA. Written as DNA, the CDR3 is TGCAGCGGGGGTCGAGGGGCCGGAAACATTCAGTACTTC. Encoded protein: CSGGRGAGNIQYF.

The chain couples TRBV15 to TRBJ1-2; unclear D gene. Germline assignment: CDR1 LNHNV and CDR2 YYDKDF (reference sequence). V shed 7 bases and J shed 7 bases, with 13 bases lying between them. The CDR3 runs 12 residues. Here the CDR3 DNA reads TGTGCCACCATGACCCAAGCTGGTGGCTACACCTTC. It specifies CATMTQAGGYTF.

CDR3 sequence (DNA): TGCAGCGTTGCGGGACTCCTGGGCACTGAAGCTTTCTTT. The encoded protein is CSVAGLLGTEAFF. The rearrangement joins TRBV29-1 to TRBJ1-1; maybe TRBD1 (5 bases). CDR3 length: 13 residues. Germline values: CDR1 SQVTM, CDR2 ANQGSEA. With 4 bases removed from V and 4 bases from J, the gap between germline ends came to 13 bases.

J is TRBJ1-2 and V is TRBV19; TRBD1 matches at 7 bases. The CDR3 sequence is 14 residues long. Germline values: CDR1 LNHDA, CDR2 SQIVND (reference sequence). V trimming: 3 bases; J trimming: 2 bases; junction bases outside the gene matches: 3. The CDR3 protein is CASSMRGPNYGYTF. The CDR3 DNA follows: TGTGCCAGTAGTATGAGGGGGCCCAACTATGGCTACACCTTC.

The chain recombines TRBV6-6 with TRBJ1-1, with no clear D. The CDR3 is 15 residues long. Germline-derived CDR1 and CDR2 are MNHNY and SVGAGI (reference sequence). V dropped 7 bases and J dropped 4 bases, with 19 bases sitting between them. The CDR3 nucleotides read TGTGCCAGCATTGTAGGCAGAGGCATCGCCACTGAAGCTTTCTTT. Translating it yields CASIVGRGIATEAFF.